The following is a TCR beta chain sequence with its context. Its antigen remains unidentified. Per-base quality was not reported, and no clone a single base away is much larger than it. The cysteine opens and the phenylalanine closes a CDR3 of 14 amino acids. The CDR3 DNA has 42 bases and is translated from base 1. Relative to germline, V is 6 bases shorter and J is 0 bases shorter, with 9 bases between their ends. Via the germline V gene, CDR1 is SNHLY and CDR2 FYNNEI. The sample originates from a study of blood T cell repertoires in COVID-19 (dated by TCRdb to about 2020). Describing the broader study: Samples covering the acute and convalescent phases of COVID-19 were provided by collaborators in the United States, Italy and Spain. The prospective study material was composed of cDNA or gDNA derived from T cells, B-cell-depleted T cells, or PBMCs. Deeply sampled blood TCRbeta repertoires from subjects exposed to, actively infected with, or recovered from COVID-19 were included in the dataset. The repertoires were made available in a free public database intended to serve as a resource for research on the immune response to SARS-CoV-2. Samples were obtained from the ongoing ImmuneRACE study (first 160 participants) and from roughly 1,300 subjects provided by 6 global collaborators. The sample metadata nearly always contained a de-identified subject ID, COVID-19 status, age in years and sex. Where HLA class I and class II types were available, the types were taken from metadata supplied by the sample provider, not from assay-based typing.

The immunoSEQ Assay, a bias-controlled multiplex PCR, was used to amplify TCRbeta CDR3 regions from genomic DNA. In the source study's methods: Nucleated cell counts per sample were estimated from amplification of reference gene primers within the assay. Sequence reads were collapsed and filtered to measure the absolute abundance of every unique TCRbeta CDR3 rearrangement. For each sample, productive Simpson clonality was calculated as the square root of Simpson's diversity index across productive rearrangements. This is the immuneACCESS table as TCRdb keeps it, with only in-frame sequences that have V and J called. A part of the clones is gone; compared with another copy, unresolved V genes explain less than half, and the rest is unexplained. The V and J calls and the clone size are those of that table, but D and trimming were determined from the DNA. The sample records approximately 330,000 clones, 70% to 90% of which are singletons. The ten most abundant clones make up around 4.5% of the sample.

Points the paper makes about the study in general: Clinical and demographic metadata were provided uncurated, with the amount varying by source and participant.

Enrolling through a virtual design, the prospective study's participants ranged in age from roughly 18 to 100 years and lived across 20 to 25 United States geographic areas. Cohort assignment in the prospective study relied on participant-reported clinical history from a screening survey and a study questionnaire. In the prospective study, whole blood, serum and a nasopharyngeal or oropharyngeal swab were collected from each participant by mobile phlebotomists. Prospective study participants could optionally give additional blood draws and questionnaires over a roughly two-month period. Before DNA extraction, blood samples from the prospective study were shipped at room temperature or frozen.

This chain is built from TRBV2 and TRBJ1-3; D gene: possibly TRBD1, on 6 matching bases. This receptor was obtained from a woman in her forties with acute COVID-19. The sample comprised PBMCs or T cells enriched from blood (not recorded which). CDR3 loop: CASRNRVSGNTIYF. The base sequence is TGTGCCAGCAGGAACAGGGTCTCTGGAAACACCATATATTTT.